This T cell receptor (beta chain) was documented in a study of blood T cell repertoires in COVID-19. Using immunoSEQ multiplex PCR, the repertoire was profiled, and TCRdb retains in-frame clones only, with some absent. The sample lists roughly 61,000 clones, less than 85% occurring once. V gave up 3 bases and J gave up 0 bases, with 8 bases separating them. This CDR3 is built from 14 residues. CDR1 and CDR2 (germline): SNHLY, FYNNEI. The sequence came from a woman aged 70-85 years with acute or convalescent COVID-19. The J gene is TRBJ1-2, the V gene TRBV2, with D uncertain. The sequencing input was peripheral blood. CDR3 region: CASSDYVTNYGYTF. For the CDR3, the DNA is TGTGCCAGCAGTGACTATGTGACTAACTATGGCTACACCTTC.